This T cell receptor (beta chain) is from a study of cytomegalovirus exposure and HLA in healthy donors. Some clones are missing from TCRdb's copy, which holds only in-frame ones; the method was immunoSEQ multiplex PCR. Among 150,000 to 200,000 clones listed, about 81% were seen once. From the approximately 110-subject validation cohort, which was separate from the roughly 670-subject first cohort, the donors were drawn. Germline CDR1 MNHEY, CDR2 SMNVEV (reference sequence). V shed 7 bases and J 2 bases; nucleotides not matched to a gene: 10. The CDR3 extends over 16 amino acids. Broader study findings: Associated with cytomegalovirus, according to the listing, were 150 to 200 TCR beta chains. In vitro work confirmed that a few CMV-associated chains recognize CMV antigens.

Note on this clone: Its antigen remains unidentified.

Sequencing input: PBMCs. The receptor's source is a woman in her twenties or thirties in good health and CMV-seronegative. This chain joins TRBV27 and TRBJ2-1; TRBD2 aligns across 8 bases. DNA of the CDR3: TGTGCCAGCACCACGGGGGGGCTAGGCACCTACAATGAGCAGTTCTTC. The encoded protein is CASTTGGLGTYNEQFF.